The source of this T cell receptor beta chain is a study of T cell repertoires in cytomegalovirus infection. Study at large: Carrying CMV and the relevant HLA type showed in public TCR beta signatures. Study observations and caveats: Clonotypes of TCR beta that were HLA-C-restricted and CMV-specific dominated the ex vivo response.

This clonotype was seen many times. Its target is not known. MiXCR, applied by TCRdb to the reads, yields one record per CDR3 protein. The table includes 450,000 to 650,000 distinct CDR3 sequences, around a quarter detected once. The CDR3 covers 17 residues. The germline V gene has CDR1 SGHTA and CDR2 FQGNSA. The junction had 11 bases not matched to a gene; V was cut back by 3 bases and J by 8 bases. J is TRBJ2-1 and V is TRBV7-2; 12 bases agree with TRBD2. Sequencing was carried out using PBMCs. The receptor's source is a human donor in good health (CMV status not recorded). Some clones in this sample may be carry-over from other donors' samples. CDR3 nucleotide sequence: TGTGCCAGCAGCTTTCCCGCTAGCGGGAGGGCCATTGATGAGCAGTTCTTC. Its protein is CASSFPASGRAIDEQFF.